This T cell receptor (beta chain) comes out of a study of blood T cell repertoires in COVID-19. Study summary: From T cells, B-cell-depleted T cells, or PBMCs came the material, which was cDNA or gDNA.

The V end was cut by 0 bases, the J end by 4 bases, with 10 bases between. CDR1 is LGHNA and CDR2 is YNFKEQ in the germline V gene. The CDR3 is made up of 15 amino acids. Allocation to cohorts depended on clinical history reported by the participants. The method was immunoSEQ multiplex PCR; TCRdb's version includes in-frame clones alone and lacks a portion of them. The table has around 240,000 clones, approximately 90% seen once; the top ten hold less than 0.9%. This TCR was sampled from a man between 50 and 59 years old who had been exposed to COVID-19. The chain links TRBV4-2 to TRBJ2-1; D perhaps matches TRBD2 (5 bases). Sequences were obtained from PBMCs or T cells enriched from blood (not recorded which). CDR3 amino acids: CASSQDLTGYNEQFF. As DNA, the CDR3 is TGTGCCAGCAGCCAAGATCTAACGGGGTACAATGAGCAGTTCTTC.